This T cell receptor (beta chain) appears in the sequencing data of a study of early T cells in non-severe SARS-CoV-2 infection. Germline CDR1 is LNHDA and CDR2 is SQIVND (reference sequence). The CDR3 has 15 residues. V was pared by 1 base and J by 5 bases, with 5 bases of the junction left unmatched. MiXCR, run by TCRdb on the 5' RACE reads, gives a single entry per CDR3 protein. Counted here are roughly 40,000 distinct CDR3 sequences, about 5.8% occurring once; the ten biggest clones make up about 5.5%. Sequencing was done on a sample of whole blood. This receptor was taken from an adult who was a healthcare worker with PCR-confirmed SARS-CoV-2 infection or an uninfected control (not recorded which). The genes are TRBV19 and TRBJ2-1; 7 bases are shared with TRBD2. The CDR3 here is CASSIGRAGDNEQFF. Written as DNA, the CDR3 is TGTGCCAGTAGTATAGGGAGGGCGGGGGACAATGAGCAGTTCTTC.